What follows are 20 T cell receptor beta chains derived from one specimen sequenced in a study of CD8 T cells in Susac syndrome. Random hexamers were used to reverse transcribe the RNA input (0.5 to 1 ug). MiXCR was run by TCRdb on the immunoSEQ multiplex PCR reads, yielding one entry per CDR3 protein. Of 90,000 to 150,000 distinct CDR3 sequences listed, 90% to 95% are singletons. The sequenced sample consisted of CD4+ T cells from PBMCs. The receptor set was obtained from a human donor in good health.

This chain connects TRBV20-1 to TRBJ1-1; no definite D call. Per the germline V gene, CDR1 is DFQATT and CDR2 is SNEGSKA (reference sequence). Deletions cut 0 bases from V and 4 bases from J, with 15 bases between. The length of the CDR3 is 15 residues. DNA for the CDR3: TGCAGTGCTAGAGATCCTGGAAAGGGCATCACTGAAGCTTTCTTT. Residues: CSARDPGKGITEAFF.

This chain connects TRBV20-1 to TRBJ2-3; 10 bases align to TRBD1. Germline V lookup: CDR1 DFQATT, CDR2 SNEGSKA (reference sequence). Unmatched junction bases numbered 1, after V lost 6 bases and J lost 1 base. The CDR3 runs 13 residues. The CDR3 DNA sequence: TGCAGTGCCGGGACAGGGGGCACAGATACGCAGTATTTT. Amino acids: CSAGTGGTDTQYF.

In nucleotides, the CDR3 is TGCAGTGCCCGCGCGCAGATACTAGCCAAAAACATTCAGTACTTC. Encoded protein: CSARAQILAKNIQYF. This chain links TRBV20-1 with TRBJ2-4, with no clear D. V lost 6 bases and J 0 bases, leaving 15 bases between the germline ends. This CDR3 region has 15 residues. Germline CDR1 reads DFQATT; CDR2 reads SNEGSKA (reference sequence).

This clonotype appeared a single time. The CDR3 DNA follows: TGTGCCAGCAGCCAAGGGACAGATACAGATACGCAGTATTTT. Its protein is CASSQGTDTDTQYF. V and J are TRBV4-2 and TRBJ2-3, with D perhaps matching TRBD1 (6 bases). Deletions cut 1 base from V and 3 bases from J, with 8 bases between. This CDR3 is 14 amino acids long. Germline loops: CDR1 LGHNA, CDR2 YNFKEQ.

The genes are TRBV10-3 and TRBJ2-7; 9 bases map to TRBD1. CDR1 is ENHRY, CDR2 SYGVKD, per germline. V trimming: 8 bases; J trimming: 4 bases; junction bases outside the gene matches: 3. The length of the CDR3 is 12 residues. The CDR3 loop reads CAIRDREYEQYF. CDR3 DNA sequence: TGTGCCATCCGGGACAGGGAATACGAGCAGTACTTC.

This rearrangement joins TRBV7-2 to TRBJ1-2, with D possibly matching TRBD1 (6 bases). The germline CDR1 and CDR2 sequences are SGHTA and FQGNSA. The V and J ends lost 4 bases and 3 bases respectively, with 15 bases between them. The CDR3 contains 15 residues. CDR3 sequence: CASSSDGGAYYGYTF. In DNA form, the CDR3 reads TGTGCCAGCAGCTCGGATGGGGGGGCCTACTATGGCTACACCTTC. Looking up the rest from reference TRBV7-2 and TRBJ1-2 gives the full variable domain: GAGVSQSPSNKVTEKGKDVELRCDPISGHTALYWYRQSLGQGLEFLIYFQGNSAPDKSGLPSDRFSAERTGGSVSTLTIQRTQQEDSAVYLCASSSDGGAYYGYTFGSGTRLTVV.

The CDR3 reads CATRAGAHETQYF. As DNA, the CDR3 is TGTGCCACGAGGGCGGGGGCGCACGAGACCCAGTACTTC. The chain joins TRBV6-5 to TRBJ2-5, with a tentative D call TRBD2 (7 bases). V lost 10 bases and J 5 bases, leaving 17 bases between the germline ends. The CDR3 consists of 13 residues. Germline V gene sequence: CDR1 MNHEY, CDR2 SVGAGI.

The chain combines TRBV19 with TRBJ2-1; 12 nucleotides align to TRBD2. Trimming cost V 5 bases and J 12 bases; bases outside gene matches: 14. Germline V gives CDR1 LNHDA, CDR2 SQIVND (reference sequence). The CDR3 spans 16 residues. Here the CDR3 DNA reads TGTGCCAGTAGTCCCACCTGGACTAGCGGGGCCATGGGGCAGTTCTTC. Its protein product is CASSPTWTSGAMGQFF.

The chain links TRBV2 to TRBJ1-5; no firm D call. Per the germline V gene, CDR1 is SNHLY and CDR2 is FYNNEI. Deletions cut 4 bases from V and 1 base from J, with 11 bases between. The CDR3 spans 15 residues. CDR3 region: CASSVGEPSNQPQHF. CDR3 DNA: TGTGCCAGCAGTGTAGGTGAGCCGAGCAATCAGCCCCAGCATTTT.

The rearrangement joins TRBV27 to TRBJ2-2; D remains ambiguous. The CDR3 has 13 amino acids. Trimming cost V 2 bases and J 14 bases, with 15 bases left between them. Germline-derived CDR1 and CDR2 are MNHEY and SMNVEV (reference sequence). The CDR3 DNA reads as TGTGCCAGCAGTTTAGTGGTAGCCCACGCACTGTTTTTT. Encoded protein: CASSLVVAHALFF.

This clonotype was seen only once. The chain is built from TRBV13 and TRBJ2-1, with 9 bases matching TRBD2. After removal of 2 bases from V and 6 bases from J, the junction contained 8 bases not matched to a gene. From germline, CDR1 is PRHDT and CDR2 FYEKMQ (reference sequence). The length of the CDR3 is 16 residues. The CDR3 here is CASSLSRSGSVNEQFF. The CDR3 nucleotides read TGTGCCAGCAGCTTATCGCGTAGCGGGAGCGTCAATGAGCAGTTCTTC. Using reference TRBV13 and TRBJ2-1 for the parts outside the CDR3, the full variable domain is AAGVIQSPRHLIKEKRETATLKCYPIPRHDTVYWYQQGPGQDPQFLISFYEKMQSDKGSIPDRFSAQQFSDYHSELNMSSLELGDSALYFCASSLSRSGSVNEQFFGPGTRLTVL.

The gene calls are TRBV15 and TRBJ2-3; D gene ambiguous. The germline gives CDR1 LNHNV, CDR2 YYDKDF (reference sequence). V was trimmed by 5 bases and J by 6 bases, leaving 12 bases between them. This CDR3 has 13 amino acids. Here the CDR3 reads CATSSQDRDTQYF. In DNA, the CDR3 is TGTGCCACCAGCTCCCAGGATAGGGATACGCAGTATTTT. The full variable domain, its missing parts supplied by reference TRBV15 and TRBJ2-3, is DAMVIQNPRYQVTQFGKPVTLSCSQTLNHNVMYWYQQKSSQAPKLLFHYYDKDFNNEADTPDNFQSRRPNTSFCFLDIRSPGLGDTAMYLCATSSQDRDTQYFGPGTRLTVL.

This chain uses TRBV7-2 with TRBJ2-4; D is ambiguous. Germline V gives CDR1 SGHTA, CDR2 FQGNSA. CDR3 size: 15 residues. V was trimmed by 4 bases and J by 7 bases, leaving 17 bases between them. The CDR3 region has the DNA TGTGCCAGCAGCTCCTTTTATGGACCCGGGAACATTCAGTACTTC. Protein sequence: CASSSFYGPGNIQYF.

The genes are TRBV27 and TRBJ2-7; possible D gene TRBD1, 5 bases. With 1 base removed from V and 6 bases from J, the gap between germline ends came to 10 bases. Germline V gene sequence: CDR1 MNHEY, CDR2 SMNVEV (reference sequence). The CDR3 contains 13 residues. The chain's CDR3 is CASSLFRDGEQYF. CDR3 nucleotides: TGTGCCAGCAGTTTATTCAGGGATGGCGAGCAGTACTTC.

The rearrangement joins TRBV6-5 to TRBJ1-6, with D possibly being TRBD1 (6 bases). V gave up 5 bases and J gave up 7 bases, with 15 bases separating them. The CDR3 covers 15 residues. Germline V gene data show CDR1 as MNHEY and CDR2 as SVGAGI. CDR3 sequence: CASSNTGTGNSPLHF. The CDR3 DNA follows: TGTGCCAGCAGTAACACAGGGACCGGCAATTCACCCCTCCACTTT.

The chain couples TRBV7-9 to TRBJ2-7, with 7 bases lining up with TRBD1. CDR1 is SEHNR and CDR2 is FQNEAQ in the germline V gene (reference sequence). The CDR3 is 13 amino acids. With 7 bases clipped from V and 5 bases from J, the junction kept 8 bases outside the gene matches. The CDR3 bases are TGTGCCAGCACGGTGACAGGGAAGCACGAGCAGTACTTC. Residues: CASTVTGKHEQYF.

The chain is built from TRBV28 and TRBJ2-5, with TRBD2 matching over 9 bases. The CDR3 has 16 residues. Germline V gene sequence: CDR1 MDHEN, CDR2 SYDVKM. Trimming at V came to 4 bases and at J to 4 bases, leaving 10 bases not matched to a gene. CDR3 coding DNA: TGTGCCAGCAGTTCTATGGGCGGGAGGGCCGGAGAGACCCAGTACTTC. This codes for CASSSMGGRAGETQYF.

The chain couples TRBV29-1 to TRBJ2-3; 12 bases line up with TRBD1. The V and J ends lost 6 bases and 4 bases, in that order; junction bases with no gene match: 5. CDR1 and CDR2 from the germline V gene are SQVTM and ANQGSEA. The CDR3 totals 14 residues. CDR3 DNA: TGCAGCGTATCCGGGACAGGGGGCGCAGATACGCAGTATTTT. Residues: CSVSGTGGADTQYF.

The chain links TRBV12-3 or TRBV12-4 to TRBJ2-7; 8 bases map to TRBD2. V lost 3 bases to trimming and J lost 2 bases; unmatched junction nucleotides: 3. CDR3 length: 14 residues. Here the CDR3 reads CASSFREGTYEQYF. The DNA of the CDR3 is TGTGCCAGCAGTTTCCGGGAGGGGACCTACGAGCAGTACTTC.

V is TRBV20-1 and J is TRBJ1-2; weak D call: TRBD1 (6 bases). Trimming left V 0 bases short and J 6 bases short, with 14 bases between. Germline V gene data show CDR1 as DFQATT and CDR2 as SNEGSKA (reference sequence). The CDR3 runs 14 residues. CDR3: CSARDRGQANGYTF. CDR3 nucleotide sequence: TGCAGTGCTAGAGATCGGGGGCAGGCGAATGGCTACACCTTC.